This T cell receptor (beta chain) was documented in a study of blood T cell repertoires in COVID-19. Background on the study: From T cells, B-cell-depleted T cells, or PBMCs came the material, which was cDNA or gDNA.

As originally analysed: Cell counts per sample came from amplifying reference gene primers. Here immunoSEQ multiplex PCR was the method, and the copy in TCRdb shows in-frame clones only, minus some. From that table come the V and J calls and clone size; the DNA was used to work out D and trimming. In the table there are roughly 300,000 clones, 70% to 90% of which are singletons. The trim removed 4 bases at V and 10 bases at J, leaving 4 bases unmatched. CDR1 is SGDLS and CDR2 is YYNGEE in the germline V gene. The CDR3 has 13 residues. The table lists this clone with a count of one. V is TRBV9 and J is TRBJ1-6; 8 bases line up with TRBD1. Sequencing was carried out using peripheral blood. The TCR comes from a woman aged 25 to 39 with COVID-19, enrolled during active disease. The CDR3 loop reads CASSSDRGSPLHF. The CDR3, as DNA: TGTGCCAGCAGCTCTGACAGGGGATCACCCCTCCACTTT.